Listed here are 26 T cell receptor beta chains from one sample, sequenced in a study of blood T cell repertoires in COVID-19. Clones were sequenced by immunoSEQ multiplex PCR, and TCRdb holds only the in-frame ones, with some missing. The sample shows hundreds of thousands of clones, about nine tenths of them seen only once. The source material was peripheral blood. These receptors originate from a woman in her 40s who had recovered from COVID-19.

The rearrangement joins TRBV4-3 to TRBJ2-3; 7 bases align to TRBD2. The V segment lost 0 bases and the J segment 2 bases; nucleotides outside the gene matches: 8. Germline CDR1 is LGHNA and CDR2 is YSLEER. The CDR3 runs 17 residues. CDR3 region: CASSQEGASGPTDTQYF. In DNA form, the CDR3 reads TGCGCCAGCAGCCAAGAGGGCGCTAGCGGCCCCACAGATACGCAGTATTTT.

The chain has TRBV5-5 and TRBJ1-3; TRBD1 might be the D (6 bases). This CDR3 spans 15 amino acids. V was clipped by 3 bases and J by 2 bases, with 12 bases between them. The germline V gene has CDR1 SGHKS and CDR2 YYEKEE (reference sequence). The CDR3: CASSYIRGTGNTIYF. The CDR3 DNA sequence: TGTGCCAGCAGCTACATTAGGGGGACTGGAAACACCATATATTTT.

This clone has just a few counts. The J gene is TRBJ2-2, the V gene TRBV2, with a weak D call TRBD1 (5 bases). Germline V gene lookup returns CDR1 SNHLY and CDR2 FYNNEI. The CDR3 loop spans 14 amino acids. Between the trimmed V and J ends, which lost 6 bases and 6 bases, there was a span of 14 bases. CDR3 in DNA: TGTGCCAGCAGCAAGGGTGGGGCGGCCGGGGAGCTGTTTTTT. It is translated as CASSKGGAAGELFF.

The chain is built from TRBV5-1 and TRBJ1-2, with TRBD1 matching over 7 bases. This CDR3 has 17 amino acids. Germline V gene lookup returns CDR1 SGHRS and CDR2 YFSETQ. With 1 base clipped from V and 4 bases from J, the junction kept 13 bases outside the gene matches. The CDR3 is CASSLTTKDREGYGYTF. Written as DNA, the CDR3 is TGCGCCAGCAGCTTGACCACGAAAGACAGGGAAGGCTATGGCTACACCTTC.

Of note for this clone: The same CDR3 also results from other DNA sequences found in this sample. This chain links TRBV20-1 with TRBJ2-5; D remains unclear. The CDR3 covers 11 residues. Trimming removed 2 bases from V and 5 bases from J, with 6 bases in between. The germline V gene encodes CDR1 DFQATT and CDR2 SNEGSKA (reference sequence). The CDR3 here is CSARPLETQYF. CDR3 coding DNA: TGCAGTGCTAGACCCTTGGAGACCCAGTACTTC.

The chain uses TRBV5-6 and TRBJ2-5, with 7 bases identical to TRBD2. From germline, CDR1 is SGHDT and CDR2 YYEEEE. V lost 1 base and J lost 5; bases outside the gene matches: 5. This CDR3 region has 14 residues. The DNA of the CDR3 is TGTGCCAGCAGCTTGATCGTCGGGAGGGAGACCCAGTACTTC. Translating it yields CASSLIVGRETQYF.

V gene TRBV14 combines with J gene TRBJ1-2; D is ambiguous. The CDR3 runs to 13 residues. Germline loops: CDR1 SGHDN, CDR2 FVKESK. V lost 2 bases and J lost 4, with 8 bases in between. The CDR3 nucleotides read TGTGCCAGCAGCCAATTCCTCAGCTATGGCTACACCTTC. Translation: CASSQFLSYGYTF.

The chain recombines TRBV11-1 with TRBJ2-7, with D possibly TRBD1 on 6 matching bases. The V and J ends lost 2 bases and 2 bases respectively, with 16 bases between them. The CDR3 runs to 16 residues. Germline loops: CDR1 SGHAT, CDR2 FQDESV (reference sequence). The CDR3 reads CASSLKDSRTPYEQYF. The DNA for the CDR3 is TGTGCCAGCAGCTTAAAGGACAGCCGGACCCCCTACGAGCAGTACTTC.

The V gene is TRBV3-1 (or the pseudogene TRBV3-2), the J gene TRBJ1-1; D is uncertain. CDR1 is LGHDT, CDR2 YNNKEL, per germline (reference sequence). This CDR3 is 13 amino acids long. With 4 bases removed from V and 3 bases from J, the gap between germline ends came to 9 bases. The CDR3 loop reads CASSRDPDTEAFF. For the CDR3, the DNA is TGTGCCAGCAGCCGAGACCCCGACACTGAAGCTTTCTTT.

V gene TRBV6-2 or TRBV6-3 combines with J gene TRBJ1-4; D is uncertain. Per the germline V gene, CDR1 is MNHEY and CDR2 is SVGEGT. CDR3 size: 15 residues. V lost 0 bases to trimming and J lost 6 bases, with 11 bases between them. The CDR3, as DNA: TGTGCCAGCAGTTACTCGGGCCTCCAGTATGAAAAACTGTTTTTT. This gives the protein CASSYSGLQYEKLFF.

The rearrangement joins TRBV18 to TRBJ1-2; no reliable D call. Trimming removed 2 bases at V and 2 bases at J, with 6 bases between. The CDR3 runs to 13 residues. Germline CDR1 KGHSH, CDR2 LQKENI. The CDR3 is CASSPIQNYGYTF. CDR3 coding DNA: TGTGCCAGCTCACCAATACAGAACTATGGCTACACCTTC. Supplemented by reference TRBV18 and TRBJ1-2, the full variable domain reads NAGVMQNPRHLVRRRGQEARLRCSPMKGHSHVYWYRQLPEEGLKFMVYLQKENIIDESGMPKERFSAEFPKEGPSILRIQQVVRGDSAAYFCASSPIQNYGYTFGSGTRLTVV.

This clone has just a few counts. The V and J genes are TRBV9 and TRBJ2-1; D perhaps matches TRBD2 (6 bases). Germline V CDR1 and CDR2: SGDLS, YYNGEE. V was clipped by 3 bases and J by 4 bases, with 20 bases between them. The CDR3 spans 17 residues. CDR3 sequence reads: CASSEGVAAGPYNEQFF. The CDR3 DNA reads TGTGCCAGCAGCGAGGGAGTAGCGGCCGGCCCTTACAATGAGCAGTTCTTC.

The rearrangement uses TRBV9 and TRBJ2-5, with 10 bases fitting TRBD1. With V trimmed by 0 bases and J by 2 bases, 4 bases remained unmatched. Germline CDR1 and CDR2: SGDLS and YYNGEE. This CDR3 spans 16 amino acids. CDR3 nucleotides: TGTGCCAGCAGCGTAGCTACGGGACAGGGGCAAGAGACCCAGTACTTC. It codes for CASSVATGQGQETQYF.

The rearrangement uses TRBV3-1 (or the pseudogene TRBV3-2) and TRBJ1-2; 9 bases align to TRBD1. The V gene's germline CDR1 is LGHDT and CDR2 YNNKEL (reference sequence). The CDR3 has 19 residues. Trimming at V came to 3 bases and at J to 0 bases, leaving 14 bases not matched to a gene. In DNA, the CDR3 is TGTGCCAGCAGCCATGACCACTCCGGGACAGGGCCAACTAACTATGGCTACACCTTC. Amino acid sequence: CASSHDHSGTGPTNYGYTF.

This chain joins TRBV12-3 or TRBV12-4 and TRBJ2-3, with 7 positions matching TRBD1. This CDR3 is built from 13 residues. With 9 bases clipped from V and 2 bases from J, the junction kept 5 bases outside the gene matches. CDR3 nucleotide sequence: TGTGCCAGTAGGGACAGCCCCACAGATACGCAGTATTTT. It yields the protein CASRDSPTDTQYF.

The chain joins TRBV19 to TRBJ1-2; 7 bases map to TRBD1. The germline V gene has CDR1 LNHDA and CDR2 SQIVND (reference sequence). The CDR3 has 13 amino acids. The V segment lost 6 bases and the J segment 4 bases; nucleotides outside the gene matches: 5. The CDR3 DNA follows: TGTGCCAGTAGGGCAGGGGGAGGCTATGGCTACACCTTC. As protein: CASRAGGGYGYTF.

The CDR3 is CASSPPGGGLNSPLHF. CDR3 sequence (DNA): TGTGCCAGCAGCCCCCCCGGGGGGGGGCTGAATTCACCCCTCCACTTT. The rearrangement joins TRBV7-9 to TRBJ1-6; maybe TRBD1 (6 bases). Trimming stripped 5 bases from V and 7 bases from J, with 18 bases between. The CDR3 has 16 residues. CDR1 is SEHNR, CDR2 FQNEAQ, per germline (reference sequence).

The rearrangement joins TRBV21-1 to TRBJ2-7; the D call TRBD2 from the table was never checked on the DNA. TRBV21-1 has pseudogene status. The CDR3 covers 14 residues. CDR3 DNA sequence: TGTGCCAGCATTCCCCACGGGGGGACCTACGAGCAGTACTTC. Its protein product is CASIPHGGTYEQYF.

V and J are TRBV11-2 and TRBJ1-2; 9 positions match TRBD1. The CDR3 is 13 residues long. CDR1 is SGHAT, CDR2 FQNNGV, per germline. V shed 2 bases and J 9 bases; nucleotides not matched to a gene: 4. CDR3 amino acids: CASSLRDRASYTF. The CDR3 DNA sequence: TGTGCCAGCAGCTTAAGGGACAGGGCTAGCTACACCTTC.

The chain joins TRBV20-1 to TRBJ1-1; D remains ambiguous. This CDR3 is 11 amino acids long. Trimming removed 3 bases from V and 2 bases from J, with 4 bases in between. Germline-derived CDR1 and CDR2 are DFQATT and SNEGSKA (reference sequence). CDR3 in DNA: TGCAGTGCTAGCCTTAACACTGAAGCTTTCTTT. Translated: CSASLNTEAFF.

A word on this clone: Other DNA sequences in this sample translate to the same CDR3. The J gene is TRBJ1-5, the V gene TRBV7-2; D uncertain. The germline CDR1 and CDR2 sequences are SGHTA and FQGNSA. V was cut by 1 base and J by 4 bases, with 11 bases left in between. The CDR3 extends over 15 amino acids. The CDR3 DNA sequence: TGTGCCAGCAGCTTAGAGTCAGGTGGGAATCAGCCCCAGCATTTT. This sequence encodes CASSLESGGNQPQHF.

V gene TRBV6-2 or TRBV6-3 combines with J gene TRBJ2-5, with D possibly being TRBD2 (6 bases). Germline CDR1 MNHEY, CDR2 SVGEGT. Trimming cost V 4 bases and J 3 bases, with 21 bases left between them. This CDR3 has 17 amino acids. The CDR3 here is CASSFLQVAEAKETQYF. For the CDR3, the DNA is TGTGCCAGCAGTTTCCTTCAGGTAGCGGAGGCCAAAGAGACCCAGTACTTC.

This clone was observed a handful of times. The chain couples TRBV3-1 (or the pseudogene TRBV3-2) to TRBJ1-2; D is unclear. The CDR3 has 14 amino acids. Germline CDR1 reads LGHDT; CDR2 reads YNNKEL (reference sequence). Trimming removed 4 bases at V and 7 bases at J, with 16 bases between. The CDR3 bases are TGTGCCAGCAGCCCCCGAGCCGGGAGCCGTGGCTACACCTTC. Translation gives CASSPRAGSRGYTF.

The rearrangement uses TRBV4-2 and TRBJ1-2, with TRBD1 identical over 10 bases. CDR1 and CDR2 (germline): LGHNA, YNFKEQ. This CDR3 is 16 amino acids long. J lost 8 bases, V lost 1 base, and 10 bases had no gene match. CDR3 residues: CASSQVGGQGTGGYTF. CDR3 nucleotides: TGTGCCAGCAGCCAAGTGGGGGGACAGGGGACAGGGGGCTACACCTTC.

CDR3 nucleotides: TGCGCCAGCAGCCAACTCGGACTGATGGGAACTAATGAAAAACTGTTTTTT. It encodes CASSQLGLMGTNEKLFF. The chain joins TRBV4-1 to TRBJ1-4; no firm D call. V lost 2 bases, J lost 1 base, and 14 bases lay in between. CDR3 length: 17 amino acids. Germline lookup yields CDR1 MGHRA and CDR2 YSYEKL.

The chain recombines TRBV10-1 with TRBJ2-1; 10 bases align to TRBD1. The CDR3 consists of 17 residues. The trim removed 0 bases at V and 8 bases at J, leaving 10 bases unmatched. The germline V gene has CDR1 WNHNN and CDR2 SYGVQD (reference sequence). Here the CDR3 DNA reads TGCGCCAGCAGTGAGTCGTATTCGGGGACAGGGGTCCATGAGCAGTTCTTC. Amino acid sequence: CASSESYSGTGVHEQFF.